Shown below are 10 T cell receptor beta chains from a single sample sequenced in a study of human T cells and chemical hapten exposure. As to time point: healthy volunteer bleed at 6 weeks. Unseparated into fractions, whole blood served as the source from which total RNA was extracted. Each CDR3 protein gets one entry after TCRdb re-called the RACE reads with MiXCR. The sample lists some 40,000 distinct CDR3 sequences, roughly 3.5% occurring once. The sample comprised whole blood. These receptors came from a human donor in good health. Some clones in this sample may be carry-over from other donors' samples.

This clonotype has a count of ten or more. The V gene is TRBV6-5, the J gene TRBJ1-1; D unresolved. Per the germline V gene, CDR1 is MNHEY and CDR2 is SVGAGI. Trimming left V 4 bases short and J 1 base short, with 10 bases between. This CDR3 is 14 amino acids long. The CDR3 DNA reads as TGTGCCAGCAGTTCTACTACGGGGAACACTGAAGCTTTCTTT. It translates to CASSSTTGNTEAFF.

This clonotype was found many times. J is TRBJ2-7 and V is TRBV29-1; D possibly corresponds to TRBD2 (6 bases). Germline V gene sequence: CDR1 SQVTM, CDR2 ANQGSEA. The V gene lost 7 bases and the J gene lost 5 bases, with 24 bases spanning the gap. The length of the CDR3 is 15 residues. CDR3 DNA sequence: TGCAGCGCAGTACAACTCGGGACTCTCTACCACGAGCAGTACTTC. Translated, it gives CSAVQLGTLYHEQYF.

The V and J genes are TRBV5-1 and TRBJ2-7; TRBD1 aligns across 10 bases. Trimming at V came to 0 bases and at J to 1 base, leaving 10 bases not matched to a gene. This CDR3 is built from 18 residues. Germline CDR1 and CDR2: SGHRS and YFSETQ. CDR3 DNA sequence: TGCGCCAGCAGCTTGGAAGTGACAGGGGGCTTTGGGTCCTACGAGCAGTACTTC. It translates to CASSLEVTGGFGSYEQYF.

This clonotype was recorded many times. The gene calls are TRBV27 and TRBJ2-1; either TRBD1 or TRBD2 may supply D (5 bases each). CDR3 length: 13 residues. V gave up 3 bases and J gave up 6 bases, with 9 bases separating them. The V gene's germline CDR1 is MNHEY and CDR2 SMNVEV (reference sequence). The CDR3 DNA follows: TGTGCCAGCAGTTTCCCAGGGAGCAATGAGCAGTTCTTC. Translation: CASSFPGSNEQFF.

There are many counts of this clonotype. The rearrangement links TRBV28 to TRBJ2-3; D not certain. Germline loops: CDR1 MDHEN, CDR2 SYDVKM. With 3 bases removed from V and 5 bases from J, the gap between germline ends came to 9 bases. There are 13 residues in the CDR3. CDR3 nucleotide sequence: TGTGCCAGCAGTTTCTCAAGGCTAGATACGCAGTATTTT. This codes for CASSFSRLDTQYF.

This clonotype showed up many times. The CDR3 protein is CASSKEFHLTDGYTF. CDR3 coding DNA: TGTGCCAGCAGCAAAGAATTTCACCTTACTGATGGCTACACCTTC. The genes are TRBV21-1 and TRBJ1-2. TRBV21-1 constitutes a pseudogene. The CDR3 covers 15 residues.

The table lists this clonotype with many counts. The CDR3: CASRSGQGEQDTQYF. As DNA, the CDR3 is TGTGCCAGCAGATCTGGACAGGGCGAGCAAGATACGCAGTATTTT. This sequence joins TRBV12-3 or TRBV12-4 and TRBJ2-3, with 8 nucleotides matching TRBD1. The trim removed 6 bases at V and 5 bases at J, leaving 10 bases unmatched. The CDR3 totals 15 residues.

This clonotype came up a few times. The rearrangement uses TRBV18 and TRBJ2-6; 9 nucleotides match TRBD1. The germline CDR1 and CDR2 sequences are KGHSH and LQKENI. J lost 2 bases, V lost 3 bases, and 2 bases had no gene match. This CDR3 spans 16 amino acids. The CDR3 protein is CASSPTGGTGANVLTF. The CDR3, as DNA: TGTGCCAGCTCACCTACAGGGGGCACTGGGGCCAACGTCCTGACTTTC.

This clonotype was picked up many times. CDR3 loop: CASSLWAGRASYNEQFF. In nucleotides, the CDR3 is TGTGCCAGCAGTTTATGGGCCGGGAGAGCTTCCTACAATGAGCAGTTCTTC. The rearrangement links TRBV12-3 or TRBV12-4 to TRBJ2-1; D might be TRBD2 (6 bases). This CDR3 comprises 17 residues. Deletions cut 2 bases from V and 1 base from J, with 15 bases between.

This clonotype has more than one count but fewer than ten. The chain is built from TRBV7-9 and TRBJ1-5; 7 bases map to TRBD1. The J segment lost 2 bases and the V segment lost 2 bases, leaving 9 bases of the junction unmatched. The CDR3 totals 17 residues. Germline CDR1 and CDR2: SEHNR and FQNEAQ (reference sequence). This CDR3 reads CASSLNKGATGNQPQHF. The CDR3 DNA sequence: TGTGCCAGCAGCTTAAATAAGGGGGCTACAGGCAATCAGCCCCAGCATTTT.